Included here is one T cell receptor beta chain sequence, with context. The source of the sample is a study of cytomegalovirus exposure and HLA in healthy donors. The donors were members of the validation cohort comprising over 100 subjects, separate from the approximately 670-subject first cohort. Some clones are missing from TCRdb's copy, which holds only in-frame ones; the method was immunoSEQ multiplex PCR. This sample has 120,000 or so clones; around 96% occur once, and the top ten carry 1.5% to 2%. The sequencing sample was made of PBMCs. This receptor was taken from a man younger than 35 in good health and CMV-seronegative.

CDR3 coding DNA: TGTGCCAGCTCACCACCAACAGCCAACACTGAAGCTTTCTTT. It encodes CASSPPTANTEAFF. J is TRBJ1-1 and V is TRBV18; no definite D call. The CDR3 runs 14 residues. Germline CDR1 KGHSH, CDR2 LQKENI. V was trimmed by 0 bases and J by 2 bases, leaving 7 bases between them. The whole variable domain, filled in from reference TRBV18 and TRBJ1-1, reads NAGVMQNPRHLVRRRGQEARLRCSPMKGHSHVYWYRQLPEEGLKFMVYLQKENIIDESGMPKERFSAEFPKEGPSILRIQQVVRGDSAAYFCASSPPTANTEAFFGQGTRLTVV.